This T cell receptor beta chain was profiled in a study of T cell responses to AZD1222 COVID-19 vaccine. About the study: Researchers grouped second doses given at about 4 or about 12 weeks into one pool. Overall study findings and caveats: At baseline, just five to seven AZD1222 recipients tested seropositive.

Sequencing used immunoSEQ multiplex PCR; TCRdb keeps in-frame clones, though not all of them. The data show around 110,000 clones, about 85% seen once. As to this clone: Antigen unknown.

CDR3 length: 13 residues. CDR1 and CDR2 (germline): SGHTA, FQGNSA. Trimming took 5 bases from V and 13 from J; bases not matched to a gene: 9. The sequencing here drew on peripheral blood, taken on day 0 of AZD1222 vaccination. This rearrangement joins TRBV7-2 to TRBJ2-2; 8 bases line up with TRBD2. This TCR derives from an adult in good health. CDR3 nucleotide sequence: TGTGCCAGCAGCCCAGCCGGGACTAGGAGGCTGTTTTTT. It is translated as CASSPAGTRRLFF.